This section outlines one T cell receptor beta chain sequence together with its context. V was pared by 4 bases and J by 7 bases, with 24 bases between. Germline CDR1 and CDR2: SGHRS and YFSETQ. This CDR3 comprises 17 residues. These data come from a study of blood T cell repertoires in COVID-19. As originally analysed: Amplification of reference gene primers was used by the study to estimate nucleated cell counts. Libraries were prepared by immunoSEQ multiplex PCR; TCRdb keeps only in-frame clonotypes and omits some of them. The V and J calls and clone size come from that table; D and trimming were worked out from the DNA. There are roughly 90,000 clones in the sample; 80% to 90% occur only once, and around 2.9% lies in the top ten.

Sequences were obtained from peripheral blood. The TCR originated in a man over 45 with COVID-19, enrolled during active disease. This rearrangement joins TRBV5-1 to TRBJ1-5; the D gene is possibly TRBD1 (6 bases). The CDR3 nucleotides are TGCGCCAGCAGCCTGTGCCTCTACAGGGTGGTCAGACAGCCCCAGCATTTT. Translated, it gives CASSLCLYRVVRQPQHF.